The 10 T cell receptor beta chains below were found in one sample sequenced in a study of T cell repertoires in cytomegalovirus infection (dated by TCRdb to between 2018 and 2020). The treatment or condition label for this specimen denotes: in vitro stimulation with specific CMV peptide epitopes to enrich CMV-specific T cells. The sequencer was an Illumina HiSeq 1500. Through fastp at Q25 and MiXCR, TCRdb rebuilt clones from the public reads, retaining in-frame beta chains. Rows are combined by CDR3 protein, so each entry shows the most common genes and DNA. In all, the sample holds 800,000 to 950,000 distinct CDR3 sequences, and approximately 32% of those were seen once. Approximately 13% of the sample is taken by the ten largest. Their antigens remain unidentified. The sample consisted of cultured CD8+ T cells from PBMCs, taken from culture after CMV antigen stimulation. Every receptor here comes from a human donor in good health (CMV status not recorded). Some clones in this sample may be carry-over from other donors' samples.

The CDR3 here is CASSLTGYYEQFF. DNA of the CDR3: TGTGCCAGCAGTTTGACAGGGTACTATGAGCAGTTCTTC. The rearrangement uses TRBV6-2 or TRBV6-3 and TRBJ2-1, with 7 bases matching TRBD1. CDR3 length equals 13 residues. Germline V gene sequence: CDR1 MNHEY, CDR2 SVGEGT. V lost 4 bases, J lost 8 bases, and 5 bases stayed unmatched.

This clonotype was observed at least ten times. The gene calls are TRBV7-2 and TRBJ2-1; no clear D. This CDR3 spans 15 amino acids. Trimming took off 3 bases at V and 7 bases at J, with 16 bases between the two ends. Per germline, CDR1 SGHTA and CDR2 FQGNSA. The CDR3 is CASSFTAIPLNEQFF. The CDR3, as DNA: TGTGCCAGCAGCTTTACAGCGATCCCGTTAAATGAGCAGTTCTTC.

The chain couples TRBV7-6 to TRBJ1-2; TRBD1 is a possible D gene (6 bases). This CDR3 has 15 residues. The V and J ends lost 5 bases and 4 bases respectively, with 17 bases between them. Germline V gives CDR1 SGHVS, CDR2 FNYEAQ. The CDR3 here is CASSGDKGFFYGYTF. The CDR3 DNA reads TGTGCCAGCAGCGGGGACAAGGGGTTCTTCTATGGCTACACCTTC.

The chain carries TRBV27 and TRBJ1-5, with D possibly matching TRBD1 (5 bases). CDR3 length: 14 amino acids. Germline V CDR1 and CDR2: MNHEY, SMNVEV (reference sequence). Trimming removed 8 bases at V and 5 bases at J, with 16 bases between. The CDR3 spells CASHGAGTDQPQHF. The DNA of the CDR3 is TGTGCCAGCCACGGGGCAGGCACAGATCAGCCCCAGCATTTT.

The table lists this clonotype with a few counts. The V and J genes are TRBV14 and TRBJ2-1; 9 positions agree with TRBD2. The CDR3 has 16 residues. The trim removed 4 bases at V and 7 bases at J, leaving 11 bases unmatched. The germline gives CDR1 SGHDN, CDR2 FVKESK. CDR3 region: CASSLWGRGGSNEQFF. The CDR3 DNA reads TGTGCCAGCAGCCTCTGGGGGCGGGGGGGCAGTAATGAGCAGTTCTTC.

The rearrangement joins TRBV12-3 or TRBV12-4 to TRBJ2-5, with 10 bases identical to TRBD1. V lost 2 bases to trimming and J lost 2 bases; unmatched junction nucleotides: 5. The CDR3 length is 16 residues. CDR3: CASSLRDRGAQETQYF. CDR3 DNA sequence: TGTGCCAGCAGTTTAAGGGACAGGGGAGCTCAAGAGACCCAGTACTTC.

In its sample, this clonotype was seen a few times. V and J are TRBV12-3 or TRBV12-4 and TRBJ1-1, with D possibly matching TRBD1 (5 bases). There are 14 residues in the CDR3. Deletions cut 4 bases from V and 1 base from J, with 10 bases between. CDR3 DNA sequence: TGTGCCAGCAGTTGGACAAATACGAACACTGAAGCTTTCTTT. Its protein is CASSWTNTNTEAFF.

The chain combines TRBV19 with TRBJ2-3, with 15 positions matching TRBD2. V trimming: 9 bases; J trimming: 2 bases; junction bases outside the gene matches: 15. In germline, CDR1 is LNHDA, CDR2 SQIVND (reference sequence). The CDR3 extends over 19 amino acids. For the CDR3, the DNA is TGTGCCAGAGAGGGACTAGCGGGGGGCGATACCCACAACACAGATACGCAGTATTTT. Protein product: CAREGLAGGDTHNTDTQYF.

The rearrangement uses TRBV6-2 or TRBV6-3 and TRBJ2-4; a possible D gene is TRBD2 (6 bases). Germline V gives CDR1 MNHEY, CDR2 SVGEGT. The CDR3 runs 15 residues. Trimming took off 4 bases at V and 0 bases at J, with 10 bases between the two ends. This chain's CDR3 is CASSSLGLAKNIQYF. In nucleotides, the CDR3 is TGTGCCAGCAGTTCATTGGGACTAGCCAAAAACATTCAGTACTTC.

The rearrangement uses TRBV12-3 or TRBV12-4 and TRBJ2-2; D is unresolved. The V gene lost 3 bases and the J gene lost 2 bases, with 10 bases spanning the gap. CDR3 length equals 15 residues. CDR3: CASSLNWANTGELFF. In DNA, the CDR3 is TGTGCCAGCAGTTTGAACTGGGCCAACACCGGGGAGCTGTTTTTT.